The clone carrying this T cell receptor (beta chain) was recorded once. Antigen specificity is unknown. This sample stems from a study of lymphopenia after photon versus proton radiotherapy. Clones were sequenced by immunoSEQ multiplex PCR, and TCRdb holds only the in-frame ones, with some missing. Of around 22,000 clones in the sample, over 65% were seen once. CDR1 and CDR2 from the germline V gene are SEHNR and FQNEAQ (reference sequence). V gave up 4 bases and J gave up 9 bases, with 7 bases separating them. CDR3 length: 12 residues. Study results and caveats: Post-nadir TCR diversity decline inversely tracked overall survival among those who died. Relative stability marked proton patients; photon patients lost diversity and naive cells. After the lymphocyte nadir, photon-treated repertoires showed oligoclonal expansion, especially of CD8+ Temra cells. Only patients who died were analyzed for survival; proton advantage is unproven.

The rearrangement uses TRBV7-9 and TRBJ1-6, with D hard to call. Sequenced material: peripheral blood, taken from a patient treated with photon-based radiotherapy. The sequence was obtained from a man aged 35 to 55 with gastric cancer. The CDR3 here is CASSSPASPLHF. The DNA of the CDR3 is TGTGCCAGCAGCTCCCCTGCTTCACCCCTCCACTTT.